The clone carrying this T cell receptor (beta chain) came up a few times. Its antigen is currently unknown. Preparation of the TCRbeta library involved a method that used unique molecular identifiers. In TCRdb, the PCR reads were re-called with MiXCR into one record per CDR3 protein. The sample gives 450,000 to 600,000 distinct CDR3 sequences, 10% to 15% of which show up once; about 2.2% is in the top ten. This CDR3 has 14 amino acids. Germline V gene sequence: CDR1 SGHAT, CDR2 FQDESV (reference sequence). Trimming removed 10 bases from V and 0 bases from J, with 15 bases in between. The source of the sample is a study of T-cell reconstitution after alpha-beta-depleted transplantation in children. Regarding the study as a whole: Surviving recipient T cells and thymic progenitors underlay high day-60 TCRbeta diversity in some patients. Several hundred expanded graft clones reportedly supplied alpha-beta T cells about two months after transplant. T-cell counts and diversity at one year following transplant were attributed mainly to newly produced T cells.

The TCR sequence derives from a male patient younger than 18 who had a stem cell transplant for acute myeloid leukemia, so the T cells may come from the graft donor. This rearrangement joins TRBV11-1 to TRBJ1-1; D is unclear. The sample in question was PBMCs, mostly from graft donor cells, obtained 360 days after TCRalphabeta/CD19-depleted stem cell transplant. CDR3 coding DNA: TGTGCCAACGCGCGAGAGGGCCTGAACACTGAAGCTTTCTTT. Residues: CANAREGLNTEAFF.